This T cell receptor (beta chain) was profiled in a study of T-cell memory formation after mild COVID-19. Study-wide results and caveats: Clones shrinking between day 15 and 85 showed a balanced CD4/CD8 split, and those that grew later tilted toward CD4+.

From germline, CDR1 is MGHRA and CDR2 YSYEKL. The CDR3 spans 15 residues. V gave up 2 bases and J gave up 8 bases; unmatched junction bases: 9. TCRdb called the 5' RACE reads again in MiXCR, with one record for every CDR3 protein. The sample has under 300,000 distinct CDR3 sequences, roughly 16% seen once. On this clonotype itself: Its target is unknown.

The V and J genes are TRBV4-1 and TRBJ2-1; 7 bases map to TRBD2. This TCR was sampled from a man aged 18 to 35 who had mild COVID-19 (a few samples of this study predate the infection). Cell type and time point are not known. Sequencing was carried out using PBMCs or a T cell subset sorted from them (not recorded which). DNA for the CDR3: TGCGCCAGCAGCCAAATCGGACTAGAAGGATATGAGCAGTTCTTC. It specifies CASSQIGLEGYEQFF.